The next 16 T cell receptor beta chains were all read from a single sample in a study of blood T cell repertoires in COVID-19. The table came from immunoSEQ multiplex PCR; TCRdb's copy has only in-frame clones and leaves some out. The repertoire holds about 150,000 clones, 87% seen once, with approximately 3.8% in the top ten. The material sequenced was PBMCs or T cells enriched from blood (not recorded which). The origin of the receptors is a woman aged 40-49 years who had been exposed to COVID-19.

The chain uses TRBV4-1 and TRBJ1-4; 9 positions agree with TRBD1. Per the germline V gene, CDR1 is MGHRA and CDR2 is YSYEKL. This CDR3 region has 14 residues. V shed 1 base and J 7 bases; nucleotides not matched to a gene: 1. CDR3 region: CASSQGDRAEKLFF. The CDR3 DNA reads as TGCGCCAGCAGCCAAGGGGACAGGGCTGAAAAACTGTTTTTT.

The V and J genes are TRBV19 and TRBJ1-6; TRBD1 agrees at 7 bases. This CDR3 has 13 amino acids. Germline assignment: CDR1 LNHDA and CDR2 SQIVND (reference sequence). V gave up 9 bases and J gave up 7 bases; unmatched junction bases: 6. The CDR3 is CASHGTVNSPLHF. CDR3 nucleotides: TGTGCCAGCCATGGGACAGTAAATTCACCCCTCCACTTT. Full variable domain (missing parts from reference TRBV19 and TRBJ1-6): DGGITQSPKYLFRKEGQNVTLSCEQNLNHDAMYWYRQDPGQGLRLIYYSQIVNDFQKGDIAEGYSVSREKKESFPLTVTSAQKNPTAFYLCASHGTVNSPLHFGNGTRLTVT.

The genes are TRBV27 and TRBJ2-1; D is perhaps TRBD2 (5 bases). This CDR3 spans 15 amino acids. Trimming took 6 bases from V and 6 from J, leaving 18 bases between them. The germline CDR1 and CDR2 sequences are MNHEY and SMNVEV (reference sequence). The DNA of the CDR3 is TGTGCCAGCAGCTCCCCTAGCTCTCAATCCAATGAGCAGTTCTTC. Its protein product is CASSSPSSQSNEQFF.

The chain recombines TRBV13 with TRBJ2-1, with a tentative D call TRBD2 (6 bases). The CDR3 runs 15 residues. Trimming left V 6 bases short and J 5 bases short, with 17 bases between. Per germline, CDR1 PRHDT and CDR2 FYEKMQ (reference sequence). CDR3 sequence reads: CASRNLGGNHNEQFF. In nucleotides, the CDR3 is TGTGCCAGCAGAAACCTTGGGGGGAACCACAATGAGCAGTTCTTC.

The rearrangement links TRBV5-8 to TRBJ2-7, with D possibly being TRBD1 (5 bases). This CDR3 is 13 amino acids long. The V end was cut by 5 bases, the J end by 6 bases, with 15 bases between. The germline V gene has CDR1 SGHTS and CDR2 YDEGEE. Written as DNA, the CDR3 is TGTGCCAGCAGTCCAGGGTGGCATGGCGAGCAGTACTTC. Residues: CASSPGWHGEQYF.

The rearrangement links TRBV11-1 to TRBJ1-1; tentatively, D is TRBD1 (5 bases). Germline CDR1 is SGHAT and CDR2 is FQDESV (reference sequence). Trimming removed 1 base from V and 5 bases from J, with 8 bases in between. This CDR3 contains 13 residues. CDR3 coding DNA: TGTGCCAGCAGCTTAGGGGGCACTACTGAAGCTTTCTTT. It codes for CASSLGGTTEAFF.

The chain has TRBV4-1 and TRBJ2-2, with 13 bases aligning to TRBD2. The CDR3 totals 17 residues. The germline gives CDR1 MGHRA, CDR2 YSYEKL. V lost 1 base and J lost 2; bases outside the gene matches: 1. The CDR3 loop reads CASSQGGLAGNTGELFF. CDR3 nucleotides: TGCGCCAGCAGCCAAGGGGGACTAGCGGGAAACACCGGGGAGCTGTTTTTT.

The chain joins TRBV11-2 to TRBJ1-1; no definite D call. Deletions cut 0 bases from V and 5 bases from J, with 7 bases between. CDR3 length: 13 amino acids. Germline V gene lookup returns CDR1 SGHAT and CDR2 FQNNGV. As DNA, the CDR3 is TGTGCCAGCAGCTTAGATGTGCGTACTGAAGCTTTCTTT. Protein sequence: CASSLDVRTEAFF.

This chain connects TRBV19 to TRBJ2-3, with TRBD2 matching 14 bases. V lost 3 bases to trimming and J lost 2 bases; unmatched junction nucleotides: 7. The CDR3 is made up of 18 amino acids. CDR1 and CDR2 from the germline V gene are LNHDA and SQIVND (reference sequence). The CDR3 loop is CASSMGQGLAGVTDTQYF. The CDR3 DNA reads TGTGCCAGTAGTATGGGACAGGGACTAGCGGGAGTCACAGATACGCAGTATTTT.

In the case of this clone: An end of the junction does not agree with germline; a read error may underlie this. The DNA of the CDR3 is TGTGCCAGCTCCCTGGGGGGGTACAGCCGCGCGTTT. This gives the protein CASSLGGYSRAF. The rearrangement uses TRBV2 and TRBJ1-6; maybe TRBD1 (5 bases). This CDR3 region has 12 residues. CDR1 is SNHLY and CDR2 is FYNNEI in the germline V gene.

This chain connects TRBV5-4 to TRBJ1-2; D possibly corresponds to TRBD1 (5 bases). V was clipped by 2 bases and J by 4 bases, with 12 bases between them. Germline values: CDR1 SGHNT, CDR2 YYREEE (reference sequence). The CDR3 length is 14 residues. In DNA, the CDR3 is TGTGCCAGCAGCTTTTTTCAGGGTTCCTATGGCTACACCTTC. Translating gives CASSFFQGSYGYTF.

V is TRBV5-1 and J is TRBJ2-7; TRBD2 matches 7 bases. This CDR3 has 15 amino acids. V shed 3 bases, J shed 1 base, and the junction held 7 bases outside the gene matches. Germline V gives CDR1 SGHRS, CDR2 YFSETQ. The CDR3 DNA reads TGCGCCAGCAGCTCCCTCCCGGGACTATCCTACGAGCAGTACTTC. It yields the protein CASSSLPGLSYEQYF.

V usage is TRBV19 and J usage is TRBJ1-4, with a possible D match to TRBD1 (6 bases). CDR1 is LNHDA, CDR2 SQIVND, per germline (reference sequence). The CDR3 has 14 amino acids. Trimming stripped 7 bases from V and 3 bases from J, with 12 bases between. CDR3 in amino acids: CASIGGASNEKLFF. The CDR3 nucleotides are TGTGCCAGTATTGGGGGGGCATCTAATGAAAAACTGTTTTTT.

V gene TRBV4-3 combines with J gene TRBJ2-7; D might be TRBD2 (6 bases). The CDR3 covers 13 residues. From germline, CDR1 is LGHNA and CDR2 YSLEER. With 5 bases removed from V and 4 bases from J, the gap between germline ends came to 12 bases. CDR3 loop: CASSEGRGYEQYF. CDR3 nucleotide sequence: TGCGCCAGCAGCGAAGGACGGGGGTACGAGCAGTACTTC.

CDR3 sequence: CASSQDREFGTDTQYF. As DNA, the CDR3 is TGTGCCAGCAGCCAAGATCGCGAGTTTGGCACAGATACGCAGTATTTT. The chain couples TRBV3-1 (or the pseudogene TRBV3-2) to TRBJ2-3; no clear D gene. Germline CDR1 reads LGHDT; CDR2 reads YNNKEL (reference sequence). V shed 0 bases and J shed 1 base, with 11 bases lying between them. The CDR3 length is 16 residues.

The rearrangement uses TRBV7-2 and TRBJ1-1; 7 nucleotides match TRBD1. CDR1 SGHTA and CDR2 FQGNSA come from the germline V gene. Trimming at V came to 5 bases and at J to 5 bases, leaving 11 bases not matched to a gene. The CDR3 totals 15 residues. CDR3 amino acids: CASSAHPTGLTEAFF. The CDR3 nucleotides read TGTGCCAGCAGCGCCCACCCGACAGGGCTGACTGAAGCTTTCTTT.